The clone carrying this T cell receptor beta chain appeared a few times. Its target is unknown. Use of 60 Vbeta and 13 Jbeta primers characterized the PCR. The method was immunoSEQ multiplex PCR; TCRdb's version includes in-frame clones alone and lacks a portion of them. The sample shows roughly 120,000 clones, about 73% of them seen only once. The CDR3 covers 17 residues. The germline V gene has CDR1 LGHNA and CDR2 YSLEER. V gave up 4 bases and J gave up 4 bases; unmatched junction bases: 11. The sample comes from a study of cytomegalovirus exposure and HLA in healthy donors. Study results and caveats: The productive fraction for most TCR beta V segments was about 87% or about 30% in an earlier analysis. In vitro work confirmed that a few CMV-associated chains recognize CMV antigens.

The TCR was taken from a woman between 40 and 55 years old in good health and CMV-seropositive. The sequenced material came from PBMCs. The genes are TRBV4-3 and TRBJ2-5; the match to TRBD2 covers 11 bases. CDR3 DNA sequence: TGCGCCAGCAGCCCCGGCAGGCTAGCGGGGGGTATAGAGACCCAGTACTTC. Translated: CASSPGRLAGGIETQYF.